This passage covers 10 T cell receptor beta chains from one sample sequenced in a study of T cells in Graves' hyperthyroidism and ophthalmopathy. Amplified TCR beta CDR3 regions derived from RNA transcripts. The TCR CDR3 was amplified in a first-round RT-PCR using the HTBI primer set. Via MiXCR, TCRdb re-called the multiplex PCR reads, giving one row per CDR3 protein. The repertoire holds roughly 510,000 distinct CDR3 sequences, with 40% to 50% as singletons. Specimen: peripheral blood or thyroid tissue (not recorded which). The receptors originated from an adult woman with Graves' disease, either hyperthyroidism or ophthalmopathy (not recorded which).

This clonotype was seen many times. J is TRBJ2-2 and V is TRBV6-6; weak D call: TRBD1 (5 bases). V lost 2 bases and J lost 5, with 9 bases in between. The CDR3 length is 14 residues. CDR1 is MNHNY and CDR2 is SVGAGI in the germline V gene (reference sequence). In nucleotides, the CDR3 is TGTGCCAGCAGTTACCTACGACAGACCGGGGAGCTGTTTTTT. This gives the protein CASSYLRQTGELFF.

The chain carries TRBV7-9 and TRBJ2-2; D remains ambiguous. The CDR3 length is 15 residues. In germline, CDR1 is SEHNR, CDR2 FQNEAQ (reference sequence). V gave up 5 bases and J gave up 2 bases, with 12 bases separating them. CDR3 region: CASSPPSGNTGELFF. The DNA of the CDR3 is TGTGCCAGCAGCCCCCCTTCGGGTAACACCGGGGAGCTGTTTTTT.

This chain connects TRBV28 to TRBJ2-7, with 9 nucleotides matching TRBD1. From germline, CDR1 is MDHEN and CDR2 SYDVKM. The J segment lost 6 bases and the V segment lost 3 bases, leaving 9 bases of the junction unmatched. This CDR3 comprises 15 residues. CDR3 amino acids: CASSFSGTGSFEQYF. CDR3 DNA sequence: TGTGCCAGCAGTTTTTCCGGGACAGGGTCATTCGAGCAGTACTTC.

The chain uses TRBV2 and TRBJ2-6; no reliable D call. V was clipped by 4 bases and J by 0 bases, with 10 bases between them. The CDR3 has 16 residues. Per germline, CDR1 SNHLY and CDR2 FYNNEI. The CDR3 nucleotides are TGTGCCAGCAGTGTGCCCAGGTCCTCTGGGGCCAACGTCCTGACTTTC. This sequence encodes CASSVPRSSGANVLTF.

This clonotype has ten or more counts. The CDR3 DNA reads TGCAGTGCTAGCGGACAGGGGCGTCATGGCTACACCTTC. Translation: CSASGQGRHGYTF. The chain has TRBV20-1 and TRBJ1-2; TRBD1 agrees at 9 bases. The V gene end was trimmed by 3 bases and the J gene end by 6 bases; junction bases not matched to a gene: 5. This CDR3 has 13 residues. The germline gives CDR1 DFQATT, CDR2 SNEGSKA (reference sequence).

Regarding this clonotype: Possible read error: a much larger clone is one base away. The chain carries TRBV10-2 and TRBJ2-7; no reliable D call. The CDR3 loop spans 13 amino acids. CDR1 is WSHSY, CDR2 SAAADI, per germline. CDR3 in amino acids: CAGSESKVWEQYF. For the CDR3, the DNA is TGCGCCGGCAGTGAGTCGAAAGTGTGGGAGCAGTACTTC.

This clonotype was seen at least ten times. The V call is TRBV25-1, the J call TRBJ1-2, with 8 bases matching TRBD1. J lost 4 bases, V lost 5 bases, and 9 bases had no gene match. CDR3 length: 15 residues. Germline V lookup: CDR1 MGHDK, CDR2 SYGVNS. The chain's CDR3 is CASSPDRGIGYGYTF. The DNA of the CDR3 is TGTGCCAGCAGTCCAGACAGGGGCATAGGCTATGGCTACACCTTC.

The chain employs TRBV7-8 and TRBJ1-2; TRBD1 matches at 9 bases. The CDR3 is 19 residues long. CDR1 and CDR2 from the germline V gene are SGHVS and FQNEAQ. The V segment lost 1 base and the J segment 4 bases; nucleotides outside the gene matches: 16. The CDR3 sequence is CASSLVAGRGQGFLYGYTF. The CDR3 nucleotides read TGTGCCAGCAGCTTAGTGGCGGGACGGGGACAGGGATTCCTCTATGGCTACACCTTC. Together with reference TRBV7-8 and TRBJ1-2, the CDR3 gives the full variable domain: GAGVSQSPRYKVAKRGQDVALRCDPISGHVSLFWYQQALGQGPEFLTYFQNEAQLDKSGLPSDRFFAERPEGSVSTLKIQRTQQEDSAVYLCASSLVAGRGQGFLYGYTFGSGTRLTVV.

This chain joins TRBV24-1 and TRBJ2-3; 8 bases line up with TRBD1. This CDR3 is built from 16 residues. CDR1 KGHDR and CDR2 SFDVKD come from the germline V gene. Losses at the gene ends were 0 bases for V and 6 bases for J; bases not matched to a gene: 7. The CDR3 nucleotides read TGTGCCACCAGTGATTTGGGGACAGGTGGCCCGGATACGCAGTATTTT. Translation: CATSDLGTGGPDTQYF.

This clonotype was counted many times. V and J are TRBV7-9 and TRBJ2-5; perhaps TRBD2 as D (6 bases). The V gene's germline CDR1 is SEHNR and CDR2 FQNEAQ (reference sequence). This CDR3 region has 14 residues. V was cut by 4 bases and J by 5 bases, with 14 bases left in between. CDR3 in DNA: TGTGCCAGCAGCTCCAGCCATGGGAGGGAGACCCAGTACTTC. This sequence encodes CASSSSHGRETQYF.